This passage covers 10 T cell receptor beta chains from one sample sequenced in a study of blood T cell repertoires in COVID-19 (dated by TCRdb to the early 2020s). The library relied on the immunoSEQ multiplex PCR assay. The table was pulled from immuneACCESS by TCRdb, which kept in-frame rearrangements only. Such tables lose some clones; where checked, under half of the loss comes from unresolved V genes, and the rest has no known cause. The sample table holds about 410,000 clones, of which about 92% were seen once. Clones ranked in the top ten supply about 0.6% of the sample. The sample consisted of PBMCs or T cells enriched from blood (not recorded which). Every receptor here comes from a man younger than 35 who had recovered from COVID-19.

The V gene is TRBV28, the J gene TRBJ2-7; the match to TRBD2 covers 7 bases. This CDR3 region has 12 residues. V shed 9 bases, J shed 4 bases, and the junction held 6 bases outside the gene matches. Germline V gene data show CDR1 as MDHEN and CDR2 as SYDVKM. CDR3 protein: CASKLGGYEQYF. The DNA of the CDR3 is TGTGCCAGTAAATTGGGGGGGTACGAGCAGTACTTC.

This rearrangement joins TRBV27 to TRBJ1-2, with D possibly being TRBD1 (5 bases). V was cut by 5 bases and J by 5 bases, with 15 bases left in between. The CDR3 covers 14 residues. CDR1 is MNHEY and CDR2 is SMNVEV in the germline V gene (reference sequence). CDR3 residues: CASSPRGGYYGYTF. The DNA for the CDR3 is TGTGCCAGCAGTCCCCGGGGGGGGTATTATGGCTACACCTTC.

This chain joins TRBV2 and TRBJ1-2; 7 positions match TRBD1. The J segment lost 1 base and the V segment lost 6 bases, leaving 8 bases of the junction unmatched. CDR1 and CDR2 (germline): SNHLY, FYNNEI. The CDR3 has 15 amino acids. The CDR3 sequence: CASSPRQGGNYGYTF. CDR3 DNA: TGTGCCAGCAGCCCGAGACAGGGAGGTAACTATGGCTACACCTTC.

About this clone itself: The junction shows a germline mismatch at one end, possibly a read error. The chain combines TRBV28 with TRBJ1-3; D unclear. The length of the CDR3 is 12 residues. From germline, CDR1 is MDHEN and CDR2 SYDVKM. CDR3 nucleotide sequence: TGTGCCAGCAGTTTTCGGGGAGCCGCGGTCCATTTT. Amino acid sequence: CASSFRGAAVHF.

The chain couples TRBV6-5 to TRBJ2-7; D remains unclear. The CDR3 extends over 14 amino acids. Germline V gene data show CDR1 as MNHEY and CDR2 as SVGAGI. V was pared by 5 bases and J by 6 bases, with 17 bases between. The CDR3 reads CASSNKLGVPEQYF. For the CDR3, the DNA is TGTGCCAGCAGTAATAAATTAGGAGTCCCCGAGCAGTACTTC.

The CDR3 here is CASREDRGLEQYF. The CDR3 DNA sequence: TGTGCCAGCAGAGAGGACAGGGGGCTCGAGCAGTACTTC. J is TRBJ2-7 and V is TRBV28, with 11 bases matching TRBD1. Germline lookup yields CDR1 MDHEN and CDR2 SYDVKM. The ends lost 6 bases at V and 6 bases at J; junction bases unmatched: 4. CDR3 size: 13 residues.

V is TRBV5-4 and J is TRBJ1-4; 8 nucleotides align to TRBD1. Germline V CDR1 and CDR2: SGHNT, YYREEE (reference sequence). Trimming cost V 5 bases and J 0 bases; bases outside gene matches: 12. The CDR3 is 18 amino acids. CDR3 sequence (DNA): TGTGCCAGCAGTAACAGGGGGGGTTTCTTTACAACTAATGAAAAACTGTTTTTT. Translating gives CASSNRGGFFTTNEKLFF. Using reference TRBV5-4 and TRBJ1-4 for the parts outside the CDR3, the full variable domain is ETGVTQSPTHLIKTRGQQVTLRCSSQSGHNTVSWYQQALGQGPQFIFQYYREEENGRGNFPPRFSGLQFPNYSSELNVNALELDDSALYLCASSNRGGFFTTNEKLFFGSGTQLSVL.

This clone appeared a single time. This chain links TRBV6-5 with TRBJ2-7; 7 bases agree with TRBD1. After removal of 5 bases from V and 5 bases from J, the junction contained 6 bases not matched to a gene. The CDR3 runs 13 residues. CDR1 is MNHEY and CDR2 is SVGAGI in the germline V gene. CDR3 sequence (DNA): TGTGCCAGCAGTACCTACAGGGGCAACGAGCAGTACTTC. This codes for CASSTYRGNEQYF.

The chain has TRBV6-1 and TRBJ1-5, with 7 bases fitting TRBD1. The CDR3 has 16 amino acids. The junction had 9 bases not matched to a gene; V was cut back by 3 bases and J by 4 bases. From germline, CDR1 is MNHNS and CDR2 SASEGT. The chain's CDR3 is CASSDGPGQINQPQHF. The CDR3, as DNA: TGTGCCAGCAGTGATGGACCGGGACAGATAAATCAGCCCCAGCATTTT.

This clone has just one count. The V and J genes are TRBV7-2 and TRBJ1-1; no definite D call. This CDR3 spans 13 amino acids. V shed 3 bases and J shed 4 bases, with 9 bases lying between them. In germline, CDR1 is SGHTA, CDR2 FQGNSA. In nucleotides, the CDR3 is TGTGCCAGCAGCTTTGGCGGGGTCACTGAAGCTTTCTTT. This sequence encodes CASSFGGVTEAFF.